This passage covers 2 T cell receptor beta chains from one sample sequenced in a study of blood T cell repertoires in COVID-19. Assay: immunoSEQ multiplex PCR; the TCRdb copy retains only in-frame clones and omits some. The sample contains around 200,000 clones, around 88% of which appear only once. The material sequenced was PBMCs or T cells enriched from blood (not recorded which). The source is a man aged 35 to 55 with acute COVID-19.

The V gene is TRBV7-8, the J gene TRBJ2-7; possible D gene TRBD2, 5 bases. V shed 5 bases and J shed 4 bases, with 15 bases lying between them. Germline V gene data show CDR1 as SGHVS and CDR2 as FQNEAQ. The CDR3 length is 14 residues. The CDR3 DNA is TGTGCCAGCAGCCCGCAACCGGGAACTTACGAGCAGTACTTC. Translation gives CASSPQPGTYEQYF.

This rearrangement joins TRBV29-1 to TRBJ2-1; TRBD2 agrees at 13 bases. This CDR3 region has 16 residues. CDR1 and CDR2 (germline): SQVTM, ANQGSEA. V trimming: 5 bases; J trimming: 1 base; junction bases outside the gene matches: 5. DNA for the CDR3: TGCAGCGTTTTACTAGCGGGAGGGATTTCCTACAATGAGCAGTTCTTC. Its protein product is CSVLLAGGISYNEQFF.